One sample yielded the 16 T cell receptor beta chains listed below, sequenced in a study of CD8+CD57+ T cells in acquired aplastic anemia. Profiling that covered TCR beta VDJ and CDR3 relied on genomic DNA as its template. TCRdb called the reads again in MiXCR, with one record for every CDR3 protein. Here the sample spans a few hundred thousand distinct CDR3 sequences, around 72% being singletons. The source material was sorted CD4+, CD8+, or CD8+CD57+ T cells (not recorded which) from PBMCs. The receptors were gathered from a human donor in good health, serving as a control.

This chain joins TRBV20-1 and TRBJ1-2; a weak D match, TRBD1 (5 bases). V was pared by 5 bases and J by 6 bases, with 19 bases between. CDR1 is DFQATT, CDR2 SNEGSKA, per germline (reference sequence). CDR3 length: 14 residues. The CDR3 nucleotides read TGCAGTGCTGCAGGGACTAGCGCCTACAATGGCTACACCTTC. This encodes CSAAGTSAYNGYTF.

The chain couples TRBV15 to TRBJ2-5; 8 positions match TRBD1. Germline V CDR1 and CDR2: LNHNV, YYDKDF (reference sequence). Trimming at V came to 3 bases and at J to 0 bases, leaving 6 bases not matched to a gene. The CDR3 spans 16 residues. The CDR3 protein is CATSRTQGGDQETQYF. CDR3 DNA sequence: TGTGCCACCAGCAGGACACAGGGGGGTGACCAAGAGACCCAGTACTTC. Combining the CDR3 with reference TRBV15 and TRBJ2-5 gives the whole variable domain DAMVIQNPRYQVTQFGKPVTLSCSQTLNHNVMYWYQQKSSQAPKLLFHYYDKDFNNEADTPDNFQSRRPNTSFCFLDIRSPGLGDTAMYLCATSRTQGGDQETQYFGPGTRLLVL.

The DNA for the CDR3 is TGTGCCAGCAGCTGCCAGGGGGGCACCTTC. Translation: CASSCQGGTF. The V call is TRBV5-4, the J call TRBJ1-2, with TRBD1 matching over 7 bases. J gave up 13 bases and V 3 bases, and 3 bases lay outside the gene matches. Germline V gene sequence: CDR1 SGHNT, CDR2 YYREEE (reference sequence). This CDR3 has 10 residues. The variable domain in full, with the rest retrieved from reference TRBV5-4 and TRBJ1-2, is ETGVTQSPTHLIKTRGQQVTLRCSSQSGHNTVSWYQQALGQGPQFIFQYYREEENGRGNFPPRFSGLQFPNYSSELNVNALELDDSALYLCASSCQGGTFGSGTRLTVV.

The chain recombines TRBV7-3 with TRBJ2-7; D unclear. Germline V gene data show CDR1 as SGHTA and CDR2 as FQGTGA. The CDR3 extends over 14 amino acids. V shed 2 bases and J shed 2 bases, with 10 bases lying between them. Written as DNA, the CDR3 is TGTGCCAGCAGCTTAGGGCAGAGCACCTACGAGCAGTACTTC. Its translation is CASSLGQSTYEQYF. The whole variable domain, filled in from reference TRBV7-3 and TRBJ2-7, reads GAGVSQTPSNKVTEKGKYVELRCDPISGHTALYWYRQSLGQGPEFLIYFQGTGAADDSGLPNDRFFAVRPEGSVSTLKIQRTERGDSAVYLCASSLGQSTYEQYFGPGTRLTVT.

As to this clonotype: An end of the junction differs from the germline gene, which may be a read error. V usage is TRBV12-3 or TRBV12-4 and J usage is TRBJ1-1; no firm D call. CDR3 length: 16 residues. The CDR3 sequence: CASRPDGGRRNTEAFF. For the CDR3, the DNA is TGCGCCAGTCGGCCGGACGGAGGACGGAGGAACACTGAAGCTTTCTTT.

A note on this clonotype: Since no conserved phenylalanine or tryptophan closes the CDR3, a read error is the likely cause. This chain links TRBV9 with TRBJ1-1, with a weak D call TRBD1 (6 bases). From germline, CDR1 is SGDLS and CDR2 YYNGEE. This CDR3 has 12 residues. V lost 4 bases to trimming and J lost 11 bases, with 15 bases between them. The CDR3 DNA is TGTGCCAGCAGCTTAGCCAGGGGAGGGGCTTTCTGT. Residues: CASSLARGGAFC.

This clonotype was detected only a few times. The chain is built from TRBV7-3 and TRBJ1-2, with D possibly being TRBD1 (6 bases). The CDR3 runs to 14 residues. Deletions cut 6 bases from V and 8 bases from J, with 19 bases between. Germline lookup yields CDR1 SGHTA and CDR2 FQGTGA. The CDR3 nucleotides are TGTGCCAGCAGTTTGGGGGGGGGGCCCGGGGGCTACACCTTC. Translated: CASSLGGGPGGYTF.

Worth noting for this clonotype: Lacking the conserved final phenylalanine or tryptophan, this CDR3 likely reflects a read error. No DNA is shown, since the ends of the CDR3 on it are uncertain; the CDR3 is the one TCRdb lists. The CDR3 sequence: CASSYRDDEQTL. The chain combines TRBV6-6 with TRBJ2-1. The CDR3 is 12 residues long, ends included. Germline V CDR1 and CDR2: MNHNY, SVGAGI (reference sequence).

V and J are TRBV24-1 and TRBJ1-2; D perhaps matches TRBD1 (5 bases). The CDR3 spans 12 residues. V was shortened by 4 bases and J by 5 bases, with 7 bases between the two germline ends. Germline lookup yields CDR1 KGHDR and CDR2 SFDVKD. The CDR3 reads CATSEPGYGYTF. CDR3 nucleotides: TGTGCCACCAGTGAACCAGGGTATGGCTACACCTTC.

V usage is TRBV7-9 and J usage is TRBJ2-3; the match to TRBD1 covers 9 bases. Trimming removed 5 bases from V and 6 bases from J; junction bases left unmatched: 9. The CDR3 sequence is 15 residues long. Germline values: CDR1 SEHNR, CDR2 FQNEAQ (reference sequence). CDR3 loop: CASSPTGQGLDTQYF. CDR3 DNA sequence: TGTGCCAGCAGCCCAACGGGACAGGGCCTGGATACGCAGTATTTT.

The sample holds one count of this clonotype. Given the absence of the conserved phenylalanine or tryptophan at the CDR3 end, a read error is likely. The DNA is left out, because the CDR3 cannot be placed on it with certainty; the CDR3 is given as TCRdb lists it. The chain couples TRBV14 to TRBJ2-3; no check of the table's D call, TRBD2, against the DNA was made. Including both end residues, the CDR3 is 13 amino acids long. The germline CDR1 and CDR2 sequences are SGHDN and FVKESK. The CDR3 reads CASSLASSERSYI.

With regard to this clonotype: The conserved final phenylalanine or tryptophan is absent from the CDR3, which likely points to a read error. It is unclear where the CDR3 begins or ends on the DNA, so no DNA is shown, and the CDR3 is as TCRdb lists it. J is TRBJ1-6 and V is TRBV2. The CDR3 spans 16 amino acids, including both terminal residues. Germline assignment: CDR1 SNHLY and CDR2 FYNNEI. The CDR3 reads CASSETDISNSPPHHG.

As to this clonotype: The CDR3 ends on some other residue instead of the conserved phenylalanine or tryptophan, so this is likely a read error. No DNA is shown, since the ends of the CDR3 on it are uncertain; the CDR3 is the one TCRdb lists. The J gene is TRBJ1-6, the V gene TRBV7-2. The CDR3 length is 9 residues, termini included. Germline assignment: CDR1 SGHTA and CDR2 FQGNSA. CDR3 region: CASSQDFDV.

This chain uses TRBV20-1 with TRBJ2-3, with D unclear. The ends were cut back, 3 bases at V and 2 bases at J, with 18 bases in the middle. The CDR3 has 16 amino acids. Germline assignment: CDR1 DFQATT and CDR2 SNEGSKA (reference sequence). The DNA for the CDR3 is TGCAGTGCTAGGGTTCGCGCTGAAGCTCACACAGATACGCAGTATTTT. Translation gives CSARVRAEAHTDTQYF.

This clonotype was picked up many times. V usage is TRBV20-1 and J usage is TRBJ1-1; 11 positions agree with TRBD1. The V gene's germline CDR1 is DFQATT and CDR2 SNEGSKA (reference sequence). V lost 6 bases and J lost 5; bases outside the gene matches: 5. The CDR3 sequence is 13 residues long. CDR3 amino acids: CSAPDRGRTEAFF. The CDR3 nucleotides read TGCAGTGCACCGGACAGGGGGCGTACTGAAGCTTTCTTT.

A note on this clonotype: At one boundary the junction diverges from the germline segment, which might be a read error. V gene TRBV20-1 combines with J gene TRBJ2-4; D unresolved. The CDR3 runs to 12 residues. Germline-derived CDR1 and CDR2 are DFQATT and SNEGSKA (reference sequence). DNA for the CDR3: TGCAGCGTTGGCGTAGCCAGAAACATTCAGTACTTC. This encodes CSVGVARNIQYF.